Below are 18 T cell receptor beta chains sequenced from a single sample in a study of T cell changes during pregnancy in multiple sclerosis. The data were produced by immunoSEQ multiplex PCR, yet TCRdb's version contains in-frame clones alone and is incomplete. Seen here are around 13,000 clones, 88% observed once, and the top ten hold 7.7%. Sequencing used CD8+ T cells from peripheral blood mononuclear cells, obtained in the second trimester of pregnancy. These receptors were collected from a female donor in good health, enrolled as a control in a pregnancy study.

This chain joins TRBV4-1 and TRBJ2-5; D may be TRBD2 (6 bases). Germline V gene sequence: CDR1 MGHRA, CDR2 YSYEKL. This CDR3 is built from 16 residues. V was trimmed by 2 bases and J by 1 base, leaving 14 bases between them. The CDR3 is CASSQRPRGTQETQYF. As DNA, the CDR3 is TGCGCCAGCAGCCAACGTCCCCGGGGGACCCAAGAGACCCAGTACTTC.

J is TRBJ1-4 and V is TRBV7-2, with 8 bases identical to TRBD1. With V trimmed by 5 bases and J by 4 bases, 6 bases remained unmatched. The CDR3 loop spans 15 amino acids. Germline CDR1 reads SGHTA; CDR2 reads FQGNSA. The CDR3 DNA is TGTGCCAGCAGCATACAGGGGGAGGGTAATGAAAAACTGTTTTTT. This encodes CASSIQGEGNEKLFF.

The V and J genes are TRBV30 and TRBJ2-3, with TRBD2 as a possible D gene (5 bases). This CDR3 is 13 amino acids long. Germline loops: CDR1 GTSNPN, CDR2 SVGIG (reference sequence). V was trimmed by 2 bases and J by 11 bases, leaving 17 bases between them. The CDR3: CAWSPGAGNVQYF. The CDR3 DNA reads TGTGCCTGGAGTCCCGGTGCCGGGAATGTGCAGTATTTT.

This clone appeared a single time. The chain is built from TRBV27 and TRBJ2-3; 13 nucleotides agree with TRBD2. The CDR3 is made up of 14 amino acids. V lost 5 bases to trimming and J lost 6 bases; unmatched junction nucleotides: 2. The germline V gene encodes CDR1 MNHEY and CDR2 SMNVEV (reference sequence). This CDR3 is CASSTTSGRDTQYF. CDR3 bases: TGTGCCAGCAGTACGACTAGCGGGAGGGATACGCAGTATTTT.

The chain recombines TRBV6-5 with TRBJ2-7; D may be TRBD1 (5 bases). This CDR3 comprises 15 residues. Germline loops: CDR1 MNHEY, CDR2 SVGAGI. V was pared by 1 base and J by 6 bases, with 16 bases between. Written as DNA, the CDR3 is TGTGCCAGCAGTTACTATCGACAGATTTCAAGCGAGCAGTACTTC. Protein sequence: CASSYYRQISSEQYF.

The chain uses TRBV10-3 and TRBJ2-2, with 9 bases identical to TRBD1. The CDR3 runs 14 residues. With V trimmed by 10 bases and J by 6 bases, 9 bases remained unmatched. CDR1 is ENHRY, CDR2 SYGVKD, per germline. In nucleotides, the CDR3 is TGTGCCAGGCCGGGACAGGGTTGGTCCGGGGAGCTGTTTTTT. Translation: CARPGQGWSGELFF.

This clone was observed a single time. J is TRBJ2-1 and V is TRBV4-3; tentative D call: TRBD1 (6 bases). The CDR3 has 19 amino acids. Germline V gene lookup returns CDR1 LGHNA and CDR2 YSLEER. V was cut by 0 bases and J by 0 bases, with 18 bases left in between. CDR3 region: CASSQDVGGMGISYNEQFF. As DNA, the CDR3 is TGCGCCAGCAGCCAAGATGTAGGGGGTATGGGAATCTCCTACAATGAGCAGTTCTTC.

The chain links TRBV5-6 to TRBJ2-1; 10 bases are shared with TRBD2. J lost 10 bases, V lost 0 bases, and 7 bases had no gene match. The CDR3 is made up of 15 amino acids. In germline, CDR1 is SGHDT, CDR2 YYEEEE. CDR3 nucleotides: TGTGCCAGCAGCTTGGAAGCGGGAGGGGGATGGGAGCAGTTCTTC. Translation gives CASSLEAGGGWEQFF.

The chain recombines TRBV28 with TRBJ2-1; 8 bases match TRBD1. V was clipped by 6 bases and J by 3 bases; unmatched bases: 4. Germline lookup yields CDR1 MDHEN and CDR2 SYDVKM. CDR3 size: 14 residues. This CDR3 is CASRQGQGYNEQFF. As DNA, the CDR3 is TGTGCCAGCAGACAAGGACAGGGCTACAATGAGCAGTTCTTC.

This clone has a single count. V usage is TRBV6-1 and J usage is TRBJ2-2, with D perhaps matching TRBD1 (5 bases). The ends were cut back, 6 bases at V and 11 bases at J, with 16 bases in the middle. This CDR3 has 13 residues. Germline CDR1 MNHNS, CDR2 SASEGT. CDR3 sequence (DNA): TGTGCCAGCAGCTCCCTAATCAGGGCCGAGCTGTTTTTT. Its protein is CASSSLIRAELFF.

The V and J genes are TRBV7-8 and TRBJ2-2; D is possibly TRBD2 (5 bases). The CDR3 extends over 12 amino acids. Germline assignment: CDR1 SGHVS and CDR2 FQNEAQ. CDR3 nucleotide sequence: TGTGCGAGGGAGTCTAAAACCGGGGAGCTGTTTTTT. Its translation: CARESKTGELFF.

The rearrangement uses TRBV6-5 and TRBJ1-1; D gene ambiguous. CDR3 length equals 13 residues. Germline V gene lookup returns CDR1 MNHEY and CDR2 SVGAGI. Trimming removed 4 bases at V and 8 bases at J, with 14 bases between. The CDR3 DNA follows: TGTGCCAGCAGTTGGGGAGGTGCAGCAGAAGCTTTCTTT. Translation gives CASSWGGAAEAFF.

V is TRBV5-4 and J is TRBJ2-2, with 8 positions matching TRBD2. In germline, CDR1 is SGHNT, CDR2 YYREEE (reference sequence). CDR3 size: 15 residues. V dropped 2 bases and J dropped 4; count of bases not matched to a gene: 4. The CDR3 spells CASSFHSGGTGELFF. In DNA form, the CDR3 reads TGTGCCAGCAGCTTCCACAGCGGGGGCACCGGGGAGCTGTTTTTT.

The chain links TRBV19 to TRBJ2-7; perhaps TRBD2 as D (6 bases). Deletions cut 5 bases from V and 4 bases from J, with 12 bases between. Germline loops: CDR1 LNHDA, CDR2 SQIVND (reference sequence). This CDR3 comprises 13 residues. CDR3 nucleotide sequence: TGTGCCAGTAGTCCAGGCGGAGGGTACGAGCAGTACTTC. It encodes CASSPGGGYEQYF.

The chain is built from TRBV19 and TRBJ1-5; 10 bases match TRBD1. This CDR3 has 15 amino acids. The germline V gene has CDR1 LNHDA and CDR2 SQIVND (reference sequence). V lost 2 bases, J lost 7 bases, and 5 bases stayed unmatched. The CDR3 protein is CASSIWDRGRQPQHF. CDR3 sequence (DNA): TGTGCCAGTAGTATATGGGACAGGGGACGGCAGCCCCAGCATTTT.

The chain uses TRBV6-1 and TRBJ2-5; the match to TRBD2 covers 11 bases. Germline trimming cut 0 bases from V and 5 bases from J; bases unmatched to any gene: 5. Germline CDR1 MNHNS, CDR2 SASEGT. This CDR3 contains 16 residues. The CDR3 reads CASSEAASGRRETQYF. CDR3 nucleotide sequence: TGTGCCAGCAGTGAAGCGGCTAGCGGGAGGAGGGAGACCCAGTACTTC.

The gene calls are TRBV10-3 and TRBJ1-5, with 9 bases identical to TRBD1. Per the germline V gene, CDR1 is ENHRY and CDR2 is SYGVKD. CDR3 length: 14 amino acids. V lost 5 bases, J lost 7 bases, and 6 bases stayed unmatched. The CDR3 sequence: CAISPGQGYQPQHF. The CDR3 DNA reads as TGTGCCATCAGTCCGGGACAGGGATACCAGCCCCAGCATTTT.

This CDR3 reads CASSPLPVVLSSYEQYF. CDR3 coding DNA: TGTGCCAGCAGCCCATTACCGGTGGTTTTAAGCTCCTACGAGCAGTACTTC. This chain joins TRBV5-6 and TRBJ2-7, with no clear D. Germline loops: CDR1 SGHDT, CDR2 YYEEEE. With 4 bases removed from V and 0 bases from J, the gap between germline ends came to 20 bases. The CDR3 length is 17 residues.